The clone carrying this TCR beta chain was detected only a few times. The data were taken from a study of radiotherapy plus CTLA-4 blockade in lung cancer. Study context: Of all patients, around 18% responded objectively and 31% showed disease control.

Per the germline V gene, CDR1 is SGHRS and CDR2 is YFSETQ. The CDR3 runs 15 residues. V shed 6 bases and J shed 3 bases, with 18 bases lying between them. Sequenced by immunoSEQ multiplex PCR; TCRdb stores in-frame clones only, minus some. The table lists roughly 44,000 clones, around 69% of them singletons. The TCR sequence derives from a human donor with non-small cell lung cancer who had stable disease on radiotherapy plus ipilimumab. This chain connects TRBV5-1 to TRBJ1-1, with TRBD1 as a possible D gene (5 bases). Specimen: peripheral blood, collected from a patient treated with radiotherapy plus ipilimumab. CDR3 DNA: TGCGCCAGCACTACAGGATTGGACTTGCACACTGAAGCTTTCTTT. Translation: CASTTGLDLHTEAFF.